These T cell receptor beta chains were read from a single sample in a study of cytomegalovirus exposure and HLA in healthy donors. Libraries were prepared by immunoSEQ multiplex PCR; TCRdb keeps only in-frame clonotypes and omits some of them. The sample shows 100,000 to 150,000 clones, 77% of them seen only once. Sequencing was done on a sample of PBMCs. The receptors derive from a male donor in good health and CMV-seropositive. Each CDR3 is given with its conserved first and last residue. The order of the fields is J gene, D gene, V gene, clone size, CDR3 DNA, CDR3 protein. The D gene is left open where the match is weak. Clone size, where shown, is once, few, many, or a class for clones that have expanded.

j_call: TRBJ1-4; d_call: .; v_call: TRBV6-5; clone_size: .; cdr3_nt: TGTGCCAGTGCCAGGGTCTTAATCGAAAAACTGTTTTTT; cdr3_aa: CASARVLIEKLFF
j_call: TRBJ2-2; d_call: TRBD1; v_call: TRBV18; clone_size: .; cdr3_nt: TGTGCCAGCCAGGGACAGGCAAACACCGGGGAGCTGTTTTTT; cdr3_aa: CASQGQANTGELFF
j_call: TRBJ1-5; d_call: .; v_call: TRBV9; clone_size: .; cdr3_nt: TGTGCCAGCAGCGTAGGGGGGGGGTATGGTCAGCCCCAGCATTTT; cdr3_aa: CASSVGGGYGQPQHF
j_call: TRBJ2-5; d_call: TRBD1; v_call: TRBV29-1; clone_size: few; cdr3_nt: TGCAGCGTCGGGACAGGGGGAGAGACCCAGTACTTC; cdr3_aa: CSVGTGGETQYF
j_call: TRBJ2-7; d_call: TRBD2; v_call: TRBV6-1; clone_size: .; cdr3_nt: TGTGCCAGCAGGCAGGGACTAGCGGGCGTCTACGAGCAGTACTTC; cdr3_aa: CASRQGLAGVYEQYF
j_call: TRBJ2-7; d_call: .; v_call: TRBV28; clone_size: few; cdr3_nt: TGTGCCAGCAGTCCCCGACAGGGAGGCTCCTACGAGCAGTACTTC; cdr3_aa: CASSPRQGGSYEQYF
j_call: TRBJ2-2; d_call: TRBD2; v_call: TRBV27; clone_size: .; cdr3_nt: TGTGCCAGCAGCCGCCTGGGACTAGCGGGGGGGTACCGGGAGCTGTTTTTT; cdr3_aa: CASSRLGLAGGYRELFF
j_call: TRBJ2-2; d_call: .; v_call: TRBV6-4; clone_size: few; cdr3_nt: TGTGCCAGCAGAAAGCGGTGGGACACCGGGGAGCTGTTTTTT; cdr3_aa: CASRKRWDTGELFF
j_call: TRBJ2-1; d_call: TRBD1; v_call: TRBV28; clone_size: .; cdr3_nt: TGTGCCAGCAGGAAAGGGACAGGGGTCCCCTCCTACAATGAGCAGTTCTTC; cdr3_aa: CASRKGTGVPSYNEQFF
j_call: TRBJ1-5; d_call: .; v_call: TRBV5-6; clone_size: .; cdr3_nt: TGTGCCAGCAGCTTAAACGGAGGGGATCAGCCCCAGCATTTT; cdr3_aa: CASSLNGGDQPQHF
j_call: TRBJ2-2; d_call: TRBD1; v_call: TRBV10-3; clone_size: few; cdr3_nt: TGTGCCATCAGTCGACAGGGGTTAGCCGGGGAGCTGTTTTTT; cdr3_aa: CAISRQGLAGELFF
j_call: TRBJ1-4; d_call: .; v_call: TRBV28; clone_size: .; cdr3_nt: TGTGCCAGCAGTCCCTCAACCGGGTCCTATAATGAAAAACTGTTTTTT; cdr3_aa: CASSPSTGSYNEKLFF
j_call: TRBJ2-7; d_call: TRBD2; v_call: TRBV5-1; clone_size: .; cdr3_nt: TGCGCCAGCACCAACCGGGGTAGCGGGACCTACGAGCAGTACTTC; cdr3_aa: CASTNRGSGTYEQYF
j_call: TRBJ2-5; d_call: .; v_call: TRBV9; clone_size: .; cdr3_nt: TGTGCCAGCAGCAACTCCAGGGCCGAGACCCAGTACTTC; cdr3_aa: CASSNSRAETQYF
j_call: TRBJ2-1; d_call: TRBD1; v_call: TRBV19; clone_size: .; cdr3_nt: TGTGCCACCAACCGGGACAGGGACATAAATGAGCAGTTCTTC; cdr3_aa: CATNRDRDINEQFF
j_call: TRBJ2-1; d_call: TRBD1; v_call: TRBV10-3; clone_size: .; cdr3_nt: TGTGCCATCAGTGAGATTGGCCAGGGGGTAAGCAATGAGCAGTTCTTC; cdr3_aa: CAISEIGQGVSNEQFF
j_call: TRBJ1-4; d_call: TRBD1; v_call: TRBV7-9; clone_size: .; cdr3_nt: TGTGCCACCGGGAACAGGGGGGACCCTAATGAAAAACTGTTTTTT; cdr3_aa: CATGNRGDPNEKLFF
j_call: TRBJ2-1; d_call: TRBD1; v_call: TRBV7-9; clone_size: .; cdr3_nt: TGTGCCAGCAGCTCGGGACAGGGGACCTACAATGAGCAGTTCTTC; cdr3_aa: CASSSGQGTYNEQFF
j_call: TRBJ2-7; d_call: .; v_call: TRBV19; clone_size: .; cdr3_nt: TGTGCCAGTAGTATACTGTCTGGTTTAGCCTACGAGCAGTACTTC; cdr3_aa: CASSILSGLAYEQYF
j_call: TRBJ2-6; d_call: .; v_call: TRBV7-6; clone_size: .; cdr3_nt: TGTGCCAGCAGCTTGGGGGGGGGCCTAGTCTCTGGGGCCAACGGCCTGACTTTC; cdr3_aa: CASSLGGGLVSGANGLTF
j_call: TRBJ1-1; d_call: .; v_call: TRBV6-6; clone_size: .; cdr3_nt: TGTGCCAGCAGTTACGGGGGGGCGGGAGAAGCTTTCTTT; cdr3_aa: CASSYGGAGEAFF
j_call: TRBJ1-6; d_call: TRBD1; v_call: TRBV5-1; clone_size: few; cdr3_nt: TGCGCCAGCAGCTCCTCCGGGACAGGAGGCTCACCCCTCCACTTT; cdr3_aa: CASSSSGTGGSPLHF
j_call: TRBJ1-1; d_call: .; v_call: TRBV30; clone_size: .; cdr3_nt: TGTGCCTGGACCGCGGAGCTTAACACTGAAGCTTTCTTT; cdr3_aa: CAWTAELNTEAFF
j_call: TRBJ2-6; d_call: .; v_call: TRBV19; clone_size: once; cdr3_nt: TGTGCCAGTAGTATACCCCACTCTGGGGCCAACGTCCTGACTTTC; cdr3_aa: CASSIPHSGANVLTF
j_call: TRBJ2-7; d_call: TRBD1; v_call: TRBV28; clone_size: .; cdr3_nt: TGTGCCAGCAGTTTACGGGACAGATACGATGGTGAGCAGTACTTC; cdr3_aa: CASSLRDRYDGEQYF
j_call: TRBJ2-5; d_call: TRBD2; v_call: TRBV7-2; clone_size: once; cdr3_nt: TGTGCCAGCAGCCAAAGGCAGCGGGGGGGCCGAGAGACCCAGTACTTC; cdr3_aa: CASSQRQRGGRETQYF
j_call: TRBJ2-2; d_call: .; v_call: TRBV5-1; clone_size: .; cdr3_nt: TGCGCCAGCAGCACCGGGACAACTAACACCGGGGAGCTGTTTTTT; cdr3_aa: CASSTGTTNTGELFF
j_call: TRBJ2-5; d_call: TRBD1; v_call: TRBV25-1; clone_size: .; cdr3_nt: TGTGCCAGCAGTGACACAGGGGTGGGTGAGACCCAGTACTTC; cdr3_aa: CASSDTGVGETQYF
j_call: TRBJ2-1; d_call: .; v_call: TRBV7-2; clone_size: .; cdr3_nt: TGTGCCAGCAGCCCGATCTTGGGAGTCTTACCTTACAATGAGCAGTTCTTC; cdr3_aa: CASSPILGVLPYNEQFF
j_call: TRBJ2-5; d_call: TRBD2; v_call: TRBV10-3; clone_size: .; cdr3_nt: TGTGCCACCGGGGAGGGCGGGGGGCTCCAAGAGACCCAGTACTTC; cdr3_aa: CATGEGGGLQETQYF
j_call: TRBJ2-7; d_call: .; v_call: TRBV2; clone_size: few; cdr3_nt: TGTGCCAGCAGTTATCAGGAGCAGTACTTC; cdr3_aa: CASSYQEQYF
j_call: TRBJ1-1; d_call: .; v_call: TRBV6-5; clone_size: .; cdr3_nt: TGTGCCAGCAGTCTTAAACAGTTAAGCACTGAAGCTTTCTTT; cdr3_aa: CASSLKQLSTEAFF
j_call: TRBJ2-5; d_call: .; v_call: TRBV6-6; clone_size: .; cdr3_nt: TGTGCCAGCAGTCGGGACATAACCTGGGAGACCCAGTACTTC; cdr3_aa: CASSRDITWETQYF
j_call: TRBJ2-7; d_call: .; v_call: TRBV19; clone_size: .; cdr3_nt: TGTGCCAGTAGTAGGACTCCATCCGAGCAGTACTTC; cdr3_aa: CASSRTPSEQYF
j_call: TRBJ2-4; d_call: .; v_call: TRBV5-1; clone_size: .; cdr3_nt: TGCGCCAGCAGCTTAGGCGAGGACATTCAGTACTTC; cdr3_aa: CASSLGEDIQYF
j_call: TRBJ2-2; d_call: .; v_call: TRBV25-1; clone_size: .; cdr3_nt: TGTGCCAGCAGTGACCTTCGACAGGCAAACACCGGGGAGCTGTTTTTT; cdr3_aa: CASSDLRQANTGELFF
j_call: TRBJ2-5; d_call: TRBD1; v_call: TRBV27; clone_size: .; cdr3_nt: TGTGCCAGCAGTTTTGGGACAGGGGGCGAGACCCAGTACTTC; cdr3_aa: CASSFGTGGETQYF
j_call: TRBJ2-7; d_call: TRBD2; v_call: TRBV28; clone_size: .; cdr3_nt: TGTGCCAGCAGTTTATGGGGACTAGCGGGAGGTAGAGACGAGCAGTACTTC; cdr3_aa: CASSLWGLAGGRDEQYF
j_call: TRBJ2-1; d_call: .; v_call: TRBV25-1; clone_size: once; cdr3_nt: TGTGCCAGCAGTGCCTTTGAGCAGTTCTTC; cdr3_aa: CASSAFEQFF
j_call: TRBJ2-1; d_call: .; v_call: TRBV28; clone_size: .; cdr3_nt: TGTGCCAGCAGTTTAAGGGGGCGGGACTACAATGAGCAGTTCTTC; cdr3_aa: CASSLRGRDYNEQFF
j_call: TRBJ2-7; d_call: TRBD1; v_call: TRBV6-5; clone_size: .; cdr3_nt: TGTGCCAGCAGTTACGCGGGACAGGGTTACGAGCAGTACTTC; cdr3_aa: CASSYAGQGYEQYF
j_call: TRBJ2-7; d_call: TRBD2; v_call: TRBV5-6; clone_size: .; cdr3_nt: TGTGCCAGCAGCCTGCCGACTAGCGGGTACTACGAGCAGTACTTC; cdr3_aa: CASSLPTSGYYEQYF
j_call: TRBJ2-1; d_call: TRBD2; v_call: TRBV9; clone_size: .; cdr3_nt: TGTGCCAGCAGCATCCTGGGACTAGCGGGAGATGAGCAGTTCTTC; cdr3_aa: CASSILGLAGDEQFF
j_call: TRBJ2-2; d_call: TRBD1; v_call: TRBV27; clone_size: .; cdr3_nt: TGTGCCAGCAGTGTTATACAGGGGACCGGGGAGCTGTTTTTT; cdr3_aa: CASSVIQGTGELFF
j_call: TRBJ1-6; d_call: .; v_call: TRBV6-5; clone_size: .; cdr3_nt: TGTGCCAGTACCCAGGGTTGGCCCTATAATTCACCCCTCCACTTT; cdr3_aa: CASTQGWPYNSPLHF
j_call: TRBJ1-2; d_call: .; v_call: TRBV29-1; clone_size: .; cdr3_nt: TGCGTCGGGGAGGGTGCCTATGGCTACACCTTC; cdr3_aa: CVGEGAYGYTF
j_call: TRBJ2-6; d_call: TRBD2; v_call: TRBV2; clone_size: .; cdr3_nt: TGTGCCAGCAGTGACCAGACTAGCGGGAGGGAGTTTCGCGTCCTGACTTTC; cdr3_aa: CASSDQTSGREFRVLTF
j_call: TRBJ2-1; d_call: .; v_call: TRBV7-9; clone_size: .; cdr3_nt: TGTTCCAGCAGCTTAGCCGGACAGCACTCCTACAATGAGCAGTTCTTC; cdr3_aa: CSSSLAGQHSYNEQFF
j_call: TRBJ2-1; d_call: TRBD1; v_call: TRBV11-1; clone_size: .; cdr3_nt: TGTGCCAGCAGCTTAGGGGGACAGGGGACTCCCTATGGTGAGCAGTTCTTC; cdr3_aa: CASSLGGQGTPYGEQFF
j_call: TRBJ1-3; d_call: .; v_call: TRBV7-5; clone_size: .; cdr3_nt: TGTGTCAGAAGCCCCCTTGTGACCAACAGGTCCTCAAATAGCTCTGGAAACACCATATATTTT; cdr3_aa: CVRSPLVTNRSSNSSGNTIYF
j_call: TRBJ1-1; d_call: TRBD1; v_call: TRBV30; clone_size: .; cdr3_nt: TGTGCCTGGGGGACAGGGGTAGCTTTCTTT; cdr3_aa: CAWGTGVAFF
j_call: TRBJ2-7; d_call: TRBD1; v_call: TRBV6-1; clone_size: .; cdr3_nt: TGTGCCAGCAGTAGGACAGGGGACTCCTACGAGCAGTACTTC; cdr3_aa: CASSRTGDSYEQYF
j_call: TRBJ1-4; d_call: .; v_call: TRBV28; clone_size: .; cdr3_nt: TGTGCCAGCGAGGGGGGGGCGGGCGTGGGGGAAAAACTGTTTTTT; cdr3_aa: CASEGGAGVGEKLFF
j_call: TRBJ1-6; d_call: TRBD1; v_call: TRBV6-1; clone_size: .; cdr3_nt: TGTGCCAGCAGTGAAGCTCTGCCAGGGGGCAGGAATTCACCCCTCCACTTT; cdr3_aa: CASSEALPGGRNSPLHF
j_call: TRBJ2-7; d_call: TRBD1; v_call: TRBV14; clone_size: .; cdr3_nt: TGTGCCAGCAGCCAGGTGACAGGGGGCTACTACGAGCAGTACTTC; cdr3_aa: CASSQVTGGYYEQYF
j_call: TRBJ2-3; d_call: .; v_call: TRBV9; clone_size: few; cdr3_nt: TGTGCCAGCAGCGTAGCGACTAAAGATACGCAGTATTTT; cdr3_aa: CASSVATKDTQYF